These 20 T cell receptor beta chains came from one sample sequenced in a study of blood T cell repertoires in COVID-19. Method: immunoSEQ multiplex PCR; TCRdb's copy keeps in-frame clones and lacks some. The top ten hold more than 3% of the sample, which has about 490,000 clones, around 85% seen once. Source material: peripheral blood. These receptors came from a human donor in a cohort sampled during active COVID-19.

The chain recombines TRBV19 with TRBJ1-1; no clear D gene. This CDR3 is built from 14 residues. CDR1 and CDR2 from the germline V gene are LNHDA and SQIVND (reference sequence). Trimming stripped 5 bases from V and 5 bases from J, with 15 bases between. The CDR3 sequence is CASSPSRGRTEAFF. The CDR3 bases are TGTGCCAGTAGTCCCTCACGTGGGAGGACTGAAGCTTTCTTT.

The rearrangement joins TRBV29-1 to TRBJ2-2; 8 bases map to TRBD1. This CDR3 has 15 amino acids. V was clipped by 0 bases and J by 6 bases; unmatched bases: 6. CDR1 and CDR2 from the germline V gene are SQVTM and ANQGSEA. For the CDR3, the DNA is TGCAGCGTTGAAGAGGCCAGGGGGCACCCCGGGGAGCTGTTTTTT. As protein: CSVEEARGHPGELFF.

In regard to this clone: Other nucleotide sequences in the sample specify the same CDR3. The V and J genes are TRBV7-2 and TRBJ2-7, with 8 bases lining up with TRBD2. Trimming cost V 3 bases and J 2 bases; bases outside gene matches: 6. This CDR3 has 15 amino acids. Germline CDR1 SGHTA, CDR2 FQGNSA. CDR3: CASSFGLAGTYEQYF. The CDR3 DNA follows: TGTGCCAGCAGCTTTGGGCTAGCGGGTACCTACGAGCAGTACTTC.

This rearrangement joins TRBV19 to TRBJ1-1; 9 nucleotides line up with TRBD1. V lost 7 bases to trimming and J lost 7 bases; unmatched junction nucleotides: 7. There are 13 residues in the CDR3. Germline V lookup: CDR1 LNHDA, CDR2 SQIVND (reference sequence). CDR3 protein: CASKAGDRVEAFF. CDR3 coding DNA: TGTGCCAGTAAAGCCGGGGACAGGGTTGAAGCTTTCTTT. Full variable domain (missing parts from reference TRBV19 and TRBJ1-1): DGGITQSPKYLFRKEGQNVTLSCEQNLNHDAMYWYRQDPGQGLRLIYYSQIVNDFQKGDIAEGYSVSREKKESFPLTVTSAQKNPTAFYLCASKAGDRVEAFFGQGTRLTVV.

The rearrangement links TRBV27 to TRBJ2-5, with TRBD2 matching 13 bases. Germline V gene lookup returns CDR1 MNHEY and CDR2 SMNVEV (reference sequence). The CDR3 is made up of 13 amino acids. V trimming: 9 bases; J trimming: 5 bases; junction bases outside the gene matches: 3. The CDR3 loop reads CASRLAGGETQYF. The CDR3 DNA is TGTGCCAGTCGACTAGCGGGAGGCGAGACCCAGTACTTC.

DNA for the CDR3: TGCGCCAGCAGCTTGGGGGCGGCGGGAGGGCAAGAGACCCAGTACTTC. It yields the protein CASSLGAAGGQETQYF. This chain connects TRBV5-1 to TRBJ2-5, with 9 bases that match TRBD2. In germline, CDR1 is SGHRS, CDR2 YFSETQ. This CDR3 region has 16 residues. The trim removed 0 bases at V and 2 bases at J, leaving 5 bases unmatched.

The J gene is TRBJ2-7, the V gene TRBV6-2 or TRBV6-3; tentative D call: TRBD2 (6 bases). The ends were cut back, 5 bases at V and 0 bases at J, with 14 bases in the middle. The CDR3 runs 15 residues. CDR1 and CDR2 (germline): MNHEY, SVGEGT. As DNA, the CDR3 is TGTGCCAGCAGTCGTTATAGCGGTAGCTCCTACGAGCAGTACTTC. Residues: CASSRYSGSSYEQYF.

This rearrangement joins TRBV6-2 or TRBV6-3 to TRBJ1-1; maybe TRBD1 (5 bases). The germline V gene encodes CDR1 MNHEY and CDR2 SVGEGT. V gave up 0 bases and J gave up 6 bases, with 14 bases separating them. This CDR3 comprises 15 residues. DNA for the CDR3: TGTGCCAGCAGTTACTCGACCCCCCCAGGGCCTGAAGCTTTCTTT. It translates to CASSYSTPPGPEAFF.

The chain combines TRBV5-1 with TRBJ1-2; TRBD1 agrees at 12 bases. Per the germline V gene, CDR1 is SGHRS and CDR2 is YFSETQ. The CDR3 is 15 residues long. V trimming: 3 bases; J trimming: 8 bases; junction bases outside the gene matches: 8. CDR3 DNA: TGCGCCAGCAGCTGGGGGACAGGGGGCGCGGGAGGCTACACCTTC. Translation gives CASSWGTGGAGGYTF.

This chain joins TRBV30 and TRBJ1-2; D is uncertain. The CDR3 is 16 amino acids. The germline V gene has CDR1 GTSNPN and CDR2 SVGIG (reference sequence). V was clipped by 2 bases and J by 7 bases, with 23 bases between them. The CDR3 is CAWSLYPEDPRSGYTF. The CDR3 region has the DNA TGTGCCTGGAGTCTGTACCCCGAGGATCCTCGATCTGGCTACACCTTC.

V and J are TRBV7-9 and TRBJ1-3; the D is unclear. The CDR3 has 15 amino acids. CDR1 and CDR2 from the germline V gene are SEHNR and FQNEAQ (reference sequence). Trimming stripped 1 base from V and 3 bases from J, with 10 bases between. CDR3 nucleotide sequence: TGTGCCAGCAGCTTAGTTTGGGGAGGTGGAAACACCATATATTTT. Translation gives CASSLVWGGGNTIYF.

The chain employs TRBV5-1 and TRBJ2-3, with D unclear. Trimming left V 5 bases short and J 4 bases short, with 11 bases between. From germline, CDR1 is SGHRS and CDR2 YFSETQ. This CDR3 comprises 13 residues. The CDR3 protein is CASSEARPDTQYF. In nucleotides, the CDR3 is TGCGCCAGCAGTGAGGCGAGGCCAGATACGCAGTATTTT. Full variable domain (outside the CDR3, taken from reference TRBV5-1 and TRBJ2-3): KAGVTQTPRYLIKTRGQQVTLSCSPISGHRSVSWYQQTPGQGLQFLFEYFSETQRNKGNFPGRFSGRQFSNSRSEMNVSTLELGDSALYLCASSEARPDTQYFGPGTRLTVL.

The CDR3 protein is CASSQGKGERYTF. In DNA form, the CDR3 reads TGTGCCAGCAGCCAAGGTAAAGGGGAAAGATACACCTTC. The chain recombines TRBV3-1 (or the pseudogene TRBV3-2) with TRBJ1-2; possible D gene TRBD1, 5 bases. Between the trimmed V and J ends, which lost 1 base and 11 bases, there was a span of 14 bases. There are 13 residues in the CDR3. The germline CDR1 and CDR2 sequences are LGHDT and YNNKEL (reference sequence).

This clone was observed a single time. V usage is TRBV30 and J usage is TRBJ1-6; D is possibly TRBD1 (5 bases). Germline CDR1 reads GTSNPN; CDR2 reads SVGIG (reference sequence). CDR3 length: 15 amino acids. The V and J ends lost 3 bases and 7 bases respectively, with 16 bases between them. CDR3 sequence (DNA): TGTGCCTGGAGCGTATTACGGGGGAGCAATTCACCCCTCCACTTT. It encodes CAWSVLRGSNSPLHF.

This chain uses TRBV6-6 with TRBJ2-1; TRBD1 matches 9 bases. V was pared by 8 bases and J by 7 bases, with 12 bases of the junction left unmatched. Germline-derived CDR1 and CDR2 are MNHNY and SVGAGI (reference sequence). The CDR3 contains 15 residues. The DNA of the CDR3 is TGTGCCAGCTTACAGGGGGCGGGATCCTTTAATGAGCAGTTCTTC. Amino acids: CASLQGAGSFNEQFF.

There are a few counts of this clone. The rearrangement uses TRBV2 and TRBJ2-3; 9 positions agree with TRBD2. The trim removed 6 bases at V and 8 bases at J, leaving 12 bases unmatched. This CDR3 region has 15 residues. Germline CDR1 is SNHLY and CDR2 is FYNNEI. The DNA of the CDR3 is TGTGCCAGCAGCGAGACGACTAGCGGTTATGCTACGCAGTATTTT. Translating it yields CASSETTSGYATQYF.

This clone was recorded only once. The gene calls are TRBV9 and TRBJ2-1; D is possibly TRBD1 (5 bases). In germline, CDR1 is SGDLS, CDR2 YYNGEE. V shed 4 bases and J shed 6 bases, with 17 bases lying between them. The CDR3 sequence is 15 residues long. CDR3 region: CASSPQSTVPNEQFF. The CDR3 coding sequence is TGTGCCAGCAGCCCACAGTCGACAGTCCCCAATGAGCAGTTCTTC.

To note about this clone: Other nucleotide sequences in the sample specify the same CDR3. The CDR3 loop is CASSGLNYGYTF. Written as DNA, the CDR3 is TGTGCCAGTAGTGGACTGAACTATGGCTACACCTTC. The chain has TRBV19 and TRBJ1-2; unclear D gene. Per germline, CDR1 LNHDA and CDR2 SQIVND (reference sequence). The V gene lost 5 bases and the J gene lost 2 bases, with 6 bases spanning the gap. This CDR3 has 12 residues. Based on the CDR3 plus reference TRBV19 and TRBJ1-2, the full variable domain is DGGITQSPKYLFRKEGQNVTLSCEQNLNHDAMYWYRQDPGQGLRLIYYSQIVNDFQKGDIAEGYSVSREKKESFPLTVTSAQKNPTAFYLCASSGLNYGYTFGSGTRLTVV.

This chain connects TRBV27 to TRBJ1-5, with D possibly TRBD1 on 5 matching bases. Germline CDR1 is MNHEY and CDR2 is SMNVEV (reference sequence). V lost 5 bases and J 3 bases, leaving 14 bases between the germline ends. CDR3 length: 15 residues. The CDR3 bases are TGTGCCAGCAGTCCCATCGACAGAATCAATCAGCCCCAGCATTTT. It encodes CASSPIDRINQPQHF.

This chain uses TRBV9 with TRBJ1-1; no reliable D call. Trimming stripped 3 bases from V and 3 bases from J, with 15 bases between. Germline V gene lookup returns CDR1 SGDLS and CDR2 YYNGEE. The CDR3 consists of 15 residues. Here the CDR3 DNA reads TGTGCCAGCAGCGCCGAGGTTTTGGAGGACACTGAAGCTTTCTTT. This gives the protein CASSAEVLEDTEAFF.